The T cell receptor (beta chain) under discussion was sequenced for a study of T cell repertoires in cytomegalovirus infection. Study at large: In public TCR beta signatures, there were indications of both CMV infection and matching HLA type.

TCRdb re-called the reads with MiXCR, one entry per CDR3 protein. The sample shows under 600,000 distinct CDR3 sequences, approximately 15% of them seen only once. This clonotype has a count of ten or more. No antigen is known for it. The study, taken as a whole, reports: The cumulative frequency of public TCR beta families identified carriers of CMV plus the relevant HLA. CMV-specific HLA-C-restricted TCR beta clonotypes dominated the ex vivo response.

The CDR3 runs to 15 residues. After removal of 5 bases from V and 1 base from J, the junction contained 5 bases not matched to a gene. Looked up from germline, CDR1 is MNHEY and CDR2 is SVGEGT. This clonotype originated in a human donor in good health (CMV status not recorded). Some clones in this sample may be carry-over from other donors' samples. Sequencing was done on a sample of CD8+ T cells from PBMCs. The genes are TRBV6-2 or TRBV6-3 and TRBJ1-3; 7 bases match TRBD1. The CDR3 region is CASSRSDRSGNTIYF. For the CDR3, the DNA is TGTGCCAGCAGTCGATCGGACAGGTCTGGAAACACCATATATTTT.